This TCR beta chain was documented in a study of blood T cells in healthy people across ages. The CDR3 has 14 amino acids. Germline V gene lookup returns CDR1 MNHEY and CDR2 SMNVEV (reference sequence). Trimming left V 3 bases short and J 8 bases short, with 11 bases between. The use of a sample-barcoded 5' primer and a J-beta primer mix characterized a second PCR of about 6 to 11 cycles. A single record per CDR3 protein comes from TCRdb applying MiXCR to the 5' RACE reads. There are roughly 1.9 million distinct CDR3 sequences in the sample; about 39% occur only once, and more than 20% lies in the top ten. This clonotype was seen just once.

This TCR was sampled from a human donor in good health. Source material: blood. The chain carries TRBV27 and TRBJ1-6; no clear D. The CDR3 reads CASSLVGFDSPLHF. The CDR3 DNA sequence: TGTGCCAGCAGTTTGGTCGGCTTTGATTCACCCCTCCACTTT.